This T cell receptor beta chain was recorded in a study of shared clonotypes between healthy human individuals. Turning to this clone: Antigen unknown.

Profiling relied on immunoSEQ multiplex PCR, and the TCRdb table lists in-frame clones only, not all of them. The sample holds millions of clones, 93% seen once. CDR3 length equals 15 residues. Germline CDR1 is GTSNPN and CDR2 is SVGIG (reference sequence). J gave up 7 bases and V 3 bases, and 8 bases lay outside the gene matches. Subsets obtained from CD4+ cells comprised CD45RA+ naive and CD45RA-negative memory cells. Study results and limitations: Compared with memory subsets, naive subsets generally had larger estimated richness. Generation probabilities of non-shared clonotypes were lower (relative to those shared by all four donors).

This receptor was taken from a man in his late teens or twenties in good health. Some clones in this sample may be carry-over from other donors' samples. The material sequenced was naive CD4+ T cells from PBMCs. Noted subset: CD45RA+ positively selected. The V call is TRBV30, the J call TRBJ1-4; 10 nucleotides align to TRBD1. CDR3 region: CAWSGATGGGEKLFF. In DNA, the CDR3 is TGTGCCTGGAGCGGGGCGACAGGGGGCGGTGAAAAACTGTTTTTT.